This T cell receptor beta chain was recovered during a study of blood T cell repertoires in COVID-19. The wider study: Sites across the United States, Italy and Spain contributed samples from acute and convalescent COVID-19. T cells, B-cell-depleted T cells, or PBMCs supplied cDNA or gDNA.

This clone has a single count. Methods used by the authors: Using reference gene primer amplification, nucleated cell counts were estimated. Using immunoSEQ multiplex PCR, the repertoire was profiled, and TCRdb retains in-frame clones only, with some absent. For V, J and clone size, that table is used; D and trimming come from the DNA. The sample records 14,000 or so clones, 80% to 90% being singletons. The CDR3 is 14 residues long. Per germline, CDR1 SGHRS and CDR2 YFSETQ. The trim removed 3 bases at V and 2 bases at J, leaving 3 bases unmatched. This TCR came from an older woman with acute or convalescent COVID-19. Specimen: peripheral blood. This chain joins TRBV5-1 and TRBJ1-2, with 8 bases that match TRBD1. CDR3 DNA sequence: TGCGCCAGCAGCTCGGACAGGGCCAACTATGGCTACACCTTC. Amino acids: CASSSDRANYGYTF.